This T cell receptor (beta chain) was sequenced in a study of blood T cell repertoires in COVID-19. Whole-study context: Acute and convalescent COVID-19 samples came from the United States, Italy and Spain. The cDNA or gDNA used as material had been derived from T cells, B-cell-depleted T cells, or PBMCs.

Trimming removed 0 bases at V and 1 base at J, with 7 bases between. Germline CDR1 and CDR2: SGHNT and YYREEE (reference sequence). The CDR3 runs 14 residues. Study processing details: Amplified reference gene primers provided the basis for estimating nucleated cell counts. Some clones are missing from TCRdb's copy, which holds only in-frame ones; the method was immunoSEQ multiplex PCR. V, J and clone size are taken as reported in that table, and D and trimming were inferred from the DNA itself. The sample contains about 260,000 clones, more than 75% of which appear only once. The clonotype comes from a woman aged 35 to 49 who had recovered from COVID-19. This chain links TRBV5-4 with TRBJ2-5; no clear D. The specimen sequenced was peripheral blood. The CDR3, as DNA: TGTGCCAGCAGCTTGGGGCAGTCCCAAGAGACCCAGTACTTC. It translates to CASSLGQSQETQYF.